This TCR beta chain was sequenced during a study of blood T cells in healthy people across ages. Whole-study results and caveats: Estimated diversity across one million T cells was deemed an underestimate.

Trimming shortened V by 6 bases and J by 7 bases, and 7 bases separated the two germline ends. CDR3 length equals 11 residues. The germline V gene has CDR1 MDHEN and CDR2 SYDVKM. Sample-barcoded 5' priming and a J-beta primer mix drove a second PCR of about 6 to 12 cycles. TCRdb processed the 5' RACE reads anew with MiXCR; each CDR3 protein has one entry. The sample lists about 800,000 distinct CDR3 sequences, 20% to 25% occurring once. This clonotype turned up a few times. Its antigen remains unknown. These data also featured in a second study, about T cells of mothers and their children. That investigation notes: Sequencing revealed no T cell clones that were persistent and microchimeric.

The receptor comes from a boy aged 5-17 years in good health. Specimen: blood. V gene TRBV28 combines with J gene TRBJ2-1; D not certain. This chain's CDR3 is CASRVENEQFF. Here the CDR3 DNA reads TGTGCCAGCAGAGTGGAAAATGAGCAGTTCTTC.